The 25 T cell receptor beta chains below were found in one sample sequenced in a study of T cell changes during pregnancy in multiple sclerosis. The protocol was immunoSEQ multiplex PCR, while the TCRdb copy is restricted to in-frame clones and leaves out a portion. The sample shows about 120,000 clones, approximately 93% of them seen only once. Source: peripheral blood, taken before pregnancy. These receptors all come from a female donor with multiple sclerosis, enrolled in a pregnancy study.

The rearrangement links TRBV16 to TRBJ2-7, with 8 bases aligning to TRBD2. CDR1 is KGHSY, CDR2 FQNENV, per germline. The CDR3 runs 14 residues. V lost 5 bases and J lost 6; bases outside the gene matches: 9. The CDR3 region is CASSAPGLGPEQYF. Here the CDR3 DNA reads TGTGCCAGCAGCGCGCCGGGACTAGGGCCCGAGCAGTACTTC.

The chain has TRBV28 and TRBJ1-5; D not resolved. Trimming left V 1 base short and J 8 bases short, with 9 bases between. CDR1 is MDHEN and CDR2 is SYDVKM in the germline V gene. There are 13 residues in the CDR3. In nucleotides, the CDR3 is TGTGCCAGCAGTTTATTAGGGAGGGAGCCCCAGCATTTT. Protein product: CASSLLGREPQHF.

The chain uses TRBV7-8 and TRBJ2-2; D is possibly TRBD2 (7 bases). The CDR3 loop spans 15 amino acids. In germline, CDR1 is SGHVS, CDR2 FQNEAQ. Trimming removed 4 bases at V and 4 bases at J, with 13 bases between. Here the CDR3 reads CASSWGGASTGELFF. The DNA of the CDR3 is TGTGCCAGCAGCTGGGGGGGGGCCAGCACCGGGGAGCTGTTTTTT.

This clone came up once. The chain joins TRBV5-5 to TRBJ2-2; 15 positions agree with TRBD2. From germline, CDR1 is SGHKS and CDR2 YYEKEE (reference sequence). The V gene end was trimmed by 4 bases and the J gene end by 6 bases; junction bases not matched to a gene: 7. This CDR3 contains 17 residues. The CDR3 here is CASSIRTSGRASGELFF. The CDR3 coding sequence is TGTGCCAGCAGCATAAGGACTAGCGGGAGGGCCTCCGGGGAGCTGTTTTTT.

This rearrangement joins TRBV10-2 to TRBJ2-7; TRBD2 matches at 8 bases. The V gene's germline CDR1 is WSHSY and CDR2 SAAADI. J gave up 7 bases and V 8 bases, and 25 bases lay outside the gene matches. The CDR3 contains 18 residues. Written as DNA, the CDR3 is TGCGCCAGCGGAGGATTTGGTACCGAGCGGACTAGCTCTCTGGAGCAGTACTTC. It specifies CASGGFGTERTSSLEQYF.

This clone occurred once. The chain has TRBV19 and TRBJ1-4, with TRBD1 identical over 7 bases. The length of the CDR3 is 14 residues. Trimming at V came to 4 bases and at J to 7 bases, leaving 6 bases not matched to a gene. Germline lookup yields CDR1 LNHDA and CDR2 SQIVND (reference sequence). CDR3 amino acids: CASSTSRDSEKLFF. CDR3 sequence (DNA): TGTGCCAGTAGTACCTCCCGGGACAGTGAAAAACTGTTTTTT.

The chain has TRBV11-1 and TRBJ1-2; maybe TRBD1 (5 bases). Germline-derived CDR1 and CDR2 are SGHAT and FQDESV (reference sequence). The V end lost 2 bases, the J end lost 8 bases, and 15 bases lay between the germline ends. CDR3 length equals 14 residues. Written as DNA, the CDR3 is TGTGCCAGCAGCTTAAGTCAGGGCGAACTCGGCTACACCTTC. This encodes CASSLSQGELGYTF.

This chain joins TRBV6-5 and TRBJ1-5; tentative D call: TRBD1 (6 bases). CDR3 length: 13 amino acids. Germline CDR1 is MNHEY and CDR2 is SVGAGI. V was cut by 8 bases and J by 0 bases, with 8 bases left in between. The CDR3 is CASSRGSNQPQHF. Here the CDR3 DNA reads TGTGCCAGCTCCAGGGGTAGCAATCAGCCCCAGCATTTT.

The chain combines TRBV10-1 with TRBJ2-3; possible D gene TRBD2, 6 bases. V was cut by 3 bases and J by 2 bases, with 15 bases left in between. Per the germline V gene, CDR1 is WNHNN and CDR2 is SYGVQD (reference sequence). This CDR3 has 16 residues. CDR3 nucleotide sequence: TGCGCCAGCAGTGAAATGGGGGGAACATCCACAGATACGCAGTATTTT. Translated, it gives CASSEMGGTSTDTQYF.

The CDR3 loop reads CASSPGLAGDYEQYF. DNA of the CDR3: TGTGCCAGCAGTCCGGGACTAGCGGGAGACTACGAGCAGTACTTC. The chain couples TRBV28 to TRBJ2-7; TRBD2 matches at 14 bases. CDR3 length equals 15 residues. Germline V CDR1 and CDR2: MDHEN, SYDVKM. V was clipped by 5 bases and J by 3 bases; unmatched bases: 3.

The J gene is TRBJ2-3, the V gene TRBV15, with a tentative D call TRBD1 (6 bases). The CDR3 extends over 16 amino acids. Germline lookup yields CDR1 LNHNV and CDR2 YYDKDF (reference sequence). V shed 3 bases and J shed 0 bases, with 13 bases lying between them. CDR3 amino acids: CATSRPRDISTDTQYF. The CDR3 DNA reads TGTGCCACCAGCAGGCCCCGGGACATCAGCACAGATACGCAGTATTTT.

The V call is TRBV2, the J call TRBJ2-4, with 9 bases that match TRBD1. Looked up from germline, CDR1 is SNHLY and CDR2 is FYNNEI. J was trimmed by 7 bases and V by 0 bases; bases with no gene match: 16. The CDR3 sequence is 19 residues long. CDR3 residues: CASSEASISSDRGRNIQYF. The CDR3 region has the DNA TGTGCCAGCAGTGAAGCATCCATTTCCTCGGACAGGGGTAGGAACATTCAGTACTTC.

The chain employs TRBV10-2 and TRBJ2-6, with 9 bases matching TRBD2. Per the germline V gene, CDR1 is WSHSY and CDR2 is SAAADI. The CDR3 is 17 amino acids. Unmatched junction bases numbered 8, after V lost 4 bases and J lost 4 bases. In DNA form, the CDR3 reads TGCGCCAGCAGTGGCGGGACTAGCACGGCAGGGGCCAACGTCCTGACTTTC. It translates to CASSGGTSTAGANVLTF.

J is TRBJ2-7 and V is TRBV6-1; tentative D call: TRBD2 (6 bases). There are 14 residues in the CDR3. CDR1 and CDR2 from the germline V gene are MNHNS and SASEGT. With 5 bases removed from V and 3 bases from J, the gap between germline ends came to 14 bases. Written as DNA, the CDR3 is TGTGCCAGCAGTCACCTCGGGGAGGACTACGAGCAGTACTTC. This sequence encodes CASSHLGEDYEQYF.

As regards this clone: The sample holds other DNA sequences that translate to the same CDR3. This chain links TRBV5-1 with TRBJ1-1; 11 positions match TRBD1. Germline lookup yields CDR1 SGHRS and CDR2 YFSETQ. With 4 bases clipped from V and 4 bases from J, the junction kept 3 bases outside the gene matches. This CDR3 has 14 amino acids. The CDR3 spells CASSPGTGGTEAFF. DNA of the CDR3: TGCGCCAGCAGCCCGGGGACAGGGGGCACTGAAGCTTTCTTT.

This sequence joins TRBV30 and TRBJ2-7; possibly TRBD1 for D (5 bases). Trimming left V 0 bases short and J 6 bases short, with 12 bases between. CDR3 length: 13 residues. CDR1 GTSNPN and CDR2 SVGIG come from the germline V gene (reference sequence). The CDR3: CAWSVRQGGEQYF. CDR3 DNA sequence: TGTGCCTGGAGTGTCAGGCAGGGTGGCGAGCAGTACTTC.

The chain is built from TRBV2 and TRBJ2-5; D gene uncertain. Trimming took 6 bases from V and 5 from J, leaving 13 bases between them. This CDR3 has 13 amino acids. CDR1 and CDR2 from the germline V gene are SNHLY and FYNNEI. For the CDR3, the DNA is TGTGCCAGCAGCCCAAGTGGGCAGGAGACCCAGTACTTC. The encoded protein is CASSPSGQETQYF.

The rearrangement links TRBV5-4 to TRBJ1-5; 12 bases are shared with TRBD1. Trimming cost V 2 bases and J 5 bases; bases outside gene matches: 11. The germline gives CDR1 SGHNT, CDR2 YYREEE (reference sequence). The CDR3 has 18 amino acids. CDR3 sequence: CASSLVLRDRGRHQPQHF. The CDR3 nucleotides are TGTGCCAGCAGCTTAGTTCTCCGGGACAGGGGGCGTCATCAGCCCCAGCATTTT. Complete variable domain (other parts from reference TRBV5-4 and TRBJ1-5): ETGVTQSPTHLIKTRGQQVTLRCSSQSGHNTVSWYQQALGQGPQFIFQYYREEENGRGNFPPRFSGLQFPNYSSELNVNALELDDSALYLCASSLVLRDRGRHQPQHFGDGTRLSIL.

The rearrangement uses TRBV5-1 and TRBJ2-7; D is possibly TRBD2 (5 bases). V lost 4 bases and J 0 bases, leaving 14 bases between the germline ends. Germline loops: CDR1 SGHRS, CDR2 YFSETQ. There are 15 residues in the CDR3. The CDR3 region is CASSPHGESSYEQYF. The CDR3 nucleotides read TGCGCCAGCAGCCCGCACGGGGAAAGCTCCTACGAGCAGTACTTC.

DNA of the CDR3: TGTGCCTGGAGTGACCCCGAAAAGGGGGCGACTGAAGCTTTCTTT. Its translation: CAWSDPEKGATEAFF. The chain employs TRBV30 and TRBJ1-1, with TRBD1 identical over 7 bases. The CDR3 extends over 15 amino acids. V was pared by 1 base and J by 5 bases, with 10 bases of the junction left unmatched. CDR1 GTSNPN and CDR2 SVGIG come from the germline V gene (reference sequence).

The chain is built from TRBV28 and TRBJ2-2; TRBD1 is a possible D gene (6 bases). Germline assignment: CDR1 MDHEN and CDR2 SYDVKM. This CDR3 is built from 14 residues. Trimming cost V 2 bases and J 6 bases, with 10 bases left between them. This CDR3 reads CASSLRDIAGELFF. The CDR3 nucleotides read TGTGCCAGCAGTTTACGGGACATAGCCGGGGAGCTGTTTTTT.

The chain joins TRBV7-8 to TRBJ2-7, with D possibly being TRBD2 (5 bases). This CDR3 contains 14 residues. The germline CDR1 and CDR2 sequences are SGHVS and FQNEAQ. The V end lost 0 bases, the J end lost 0 bases, and 6 bases lay between the germline ends. The CDR3 region is CASSLAGSSYEQYF. The CDR3 nucleotides read TGTGCCAGCAGCTTAGCAGGGAGCTCCTACGAGCAGTACTTC.

J is TRBJ1-2 and V is TRBV27; 7 nucleotides line up with TRBD1. The CDR3 runs to 15 residues. Germline CDR1 MNHEY, CDR2 SMNVEV (reference sequence). V was pared by 6 bases and J by 2 bases, with 9 bases of the junction left unmatched. The DNA of the CDR3 is TGTGCCAGCAGATACAGGACAGGACCCAACTATGGCTACACCTTC. Its translation is CASRYRTGPNYGYTF.

This clone appeared once. The chain is built from TRBV19 and TRBJ1-3; D uncertain. The germline V gene encodes CDR1 LNHDA and CDR2 SQIVND (reference sequence). There are 16 residues in the CDR3. Trimming removed 11 bases from V and 0 bases from J, with 20 bases in between. CDR3 in DNA: TGTGCCTGCCAAAGTCCCACAGTTCTCTCTGGAAACACCATATATTTT. This sequence encodes CACQSPTVLSGNTIYF. The complete variable domain, with remaining parts taken from reference TRBV19 and TRBJ1-3, reads DGGITQSPKYLFRKEGQNVTLSCEQNLNHDAMYWYRQDPGQGLRLIYYSQIVNDFQKGDIAEGYSVSREKKESFPLTVTSAQKNPTAFYLCACQSPTVLSGNTIYFGEGSWLTVV.

The chain joins TRBV19 to TRBJ1-4; unclear D gene. In germline, CDR1 is LNHDA, CDR2 SQIVND (reference sequence). V was cut by 10 bases and J by 10 bases, with 19 bases left in between. The CDR3 has 13 amino acids. CDR3 DNA sequence: TGTGCCACCGGTGAAGGCGGCACTGGAAAACTGTTTTTT. It codes for CATGEGGTGKLFF.